The T cell receptor beta chain under discussion was sequenced for a study of blood T cell repertoires in COVID-19. Study-wide context: Sites across the United States, Italy and Spain contributed samples from acute and convalescent COVID-19. T cells, B-cell-depleted T cells, or PBMCs supplied cDNA or gDNA.

Authors' data handling: Reference gene primer amplification in the assay estimated nucleated cell counts. TCRdb keeps only in-frame clones here, not all; method: immunoSEQ multiplex PCR. For V, J and clone size, that table is used; D and trimming come from the DNA. Here the sample spans 75,000 to 100,000 clones, around nine tenths being singletons. The receptor comes from a human donor in a cohort sampled during active COVID-19. The material sequenced was peripheral blood.

Written as DNA, the CDR3 is TGCAGCGTTGAAAGGCTAGCGGAGACCCAGTACTTC. It specifies CSVERLAETQYF. The rearrangement uses TRBV29-1 and TRBJ2-5; weak D call: TRBD2 (6 bases). From germline, CDR1 is SQVTM and CDR2 ANQGSEA. Trimming took 2 bases from V and 5 from J, leaving 9 bases between them. The CDR3 runs to 12 residues.